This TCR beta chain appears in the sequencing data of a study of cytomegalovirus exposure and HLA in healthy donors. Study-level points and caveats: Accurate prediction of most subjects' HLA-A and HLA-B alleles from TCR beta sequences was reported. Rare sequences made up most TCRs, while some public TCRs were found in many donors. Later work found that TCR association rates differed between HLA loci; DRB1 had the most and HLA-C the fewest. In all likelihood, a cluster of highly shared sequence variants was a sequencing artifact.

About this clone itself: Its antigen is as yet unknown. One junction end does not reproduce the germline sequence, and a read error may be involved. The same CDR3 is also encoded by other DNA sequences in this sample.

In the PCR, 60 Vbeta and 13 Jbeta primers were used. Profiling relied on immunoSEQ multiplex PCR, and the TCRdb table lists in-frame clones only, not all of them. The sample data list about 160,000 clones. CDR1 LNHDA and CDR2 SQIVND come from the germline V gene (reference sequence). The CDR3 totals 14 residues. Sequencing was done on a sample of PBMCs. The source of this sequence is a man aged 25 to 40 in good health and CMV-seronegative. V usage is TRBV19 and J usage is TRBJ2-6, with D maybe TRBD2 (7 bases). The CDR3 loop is CASTRGAGANVLTF. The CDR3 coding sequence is TGTGCCAGTACTCGGGGGGCTGGGGCCAACGTCCTGACCTTC.